This TCR beta chain was captured in a study of cytomegalovirus exposure and HLA in healthy donors. Study-wide points: About 180 TCR beta chains were listed as cytomegalovirus-associated. For cytomegalovirus status, the classifier reportedly gave diagnoses with high specificity and sensitivity. In vitro, a few CMV-associated chains proved specific for CMV antigens.

In the case of this clone: As yet, its antigen is unknown.

Only in-frame clones appear in the TCRdb table, and some are missing; sequencing was by immunoSEQ multiplex PCR. The data hold some 350,000 clones, with about 85% observed a single time. The CDR3 consists of 15 residues. Germline CDR1 and CDR2: MDHEN and SYDVKM. Trimming stripped 3 bases from V and 1 base from J, with 10 bases between. The donors were members of the roughly 120-subject validation cohort (separate from the roughly 660-subject first cohort). J is TRBJ1-3 and V is TRBV28; no firm D call. Sequencing was done on a sample of PBMCs. The TCR comes from a woman in her 30s in good health and CMV-seropositive. The CDR3 spells CASSLDESSGNTIYF. Written as DNA, the CDR3 is TGTGCCAGCAGTTTGGACGAAAGTTCTGGAAACACCATATATTTT. The variable domain in full, with the rest retrieved from reference TRBV28 and TRBJ1-3, is DVKVTQSSRYLVKRTGEKVFLECVQDMDHENMFWYRQDPGLGLRLIYFSYDVKMKEKGDIPEGYSVSREKKERFSLILESASTNQTSMYLCASSLDESSGNTIYFGEGSWLTVV.